The present TCR beta chain was sequenced within a study of shared clonotypes between healthy human individuals (TCRdb year 2020). About the full investigation: A few men and two women, aged 18 to 49 years, made up the cohort. For each donor, three plates each were used for CD4 naive and CD4 memory, two plates were used for CD8 naive, and one plate was used for CD8 memory. To estimate repertoire size and how much clonotype sharing occurs between individuals, the study deeply sequenced the blood TCR repertoires of 4 to 6 healthy adults. Different laboratories and diverse techniques were used to prepare libraries and sequence TCR repertoires, to increase sequencing depth and limit assay-specific biases. Per donor, leukapheresis produced somewhere between about 0.9 and 9.5 billion PBMCs.

On the study overall, not on this receptor specifically: Even with the large sequencing depth, rarefaction of the sorted-subset datasets indicated that sequencing was incomplete. Compared with non-shared clonotypes, clonotypes shared by all four sorted-subset donors had higher generation probabilities. Sharing across a few donors was observed for around 4.8% of naive CD4, 3% to 3.5% of naive CD8, over 2% of memory CD4, and roughly 0.4% of memory CD8 clonotypes. The small number of donors limited the genetic and exposure-history diversity represented. Based on pairwise subsampling, the degree of clonotype sharing among donors was expected to be affected by sequencing depth. Naive subsets generally had larger estimated clonotype richness than memory subsets did. Sampling was restricted to blood, and TCR repertoires in tissue are likely to differ from TCR repertoires in blood.

For the CD8 naive samples, CD45RO-negative cells were positively selected for CCR7, yielding a CD45RA+CCR7+ population from which TemRA cells were excluded. Donors were healthy HIV-negative adults with no recently reported acute infections or vaccinations. Only Caucasian adults living in Nashville, Tennessee, USA were represented among the donors. After blood collection by leukapheresis, PBMCs were isolated using Ficoll-Histopaque density gradient centrifugation and then cryopreserved in the vapor phase of liquid nitrogen. Analytical flow cytometry was used to check the purity and quantity of each magnetically sorted T cell population. From each sorted fraction, genomic DNA was isolated and quantified by UV absorbance on a Nanodrop 2000c. CDR1 and CDR2, per the germline V gene, are SQVTM and ANQGSEA. The cysteine opens and the phenylalanine closes a CDR3 of 14 amino acids. Of all the DNA, just the CDR3 is kept, 42 bases in frame from base 1. V is pared back by 0 bases and J by 1 base, with 9 bases lying between the germline termini.

TCR CDR3 regions were amplified from genomic DNA by multiplex PCR using the deep immunoSEQ assay. Genomic DNA extracted from each cell subset was distributed evenly over all wells of several immunoSEQ 96-well plates, and each plate served as one replicate. For sorted subsets, roughly 200 ng genomic DNA, equal to tens of thousands of T cell genomes, was loaded into each replicate PCR. Purified libraries were measured with a Qubit 3.0 fluorometer, size-checked on a Bioanalyzer 2100, and measured again with the KAPA Library Quantification kit. A separate single-read 150-cycle Illumina NextSeq 550 flow cell was used to sequence each immunoSEQ 96-well plate. The paper's data handling went like this. The immunoSEQ output contained only junctional sequences without quality scores, so filtering could not match that applied to full-length reads. Sequences were annotated with PyIR, a Python wrapper for IgBLAST v1.9, and V/J genes and CDR3 were assigned using IMGT germline references. Reads were filtered out if the reads had weak V/J assignments (E-value above 1e-6), no CDR3, stop codons, out-of-frame junctions, or ambiguous translated residues. A V3J clonotype was defined by an identical inferred V gene, J gene, and CDR3 amino acid sequence. Percentage overlap between repertoires was calculated by dividing the number of shared unique clonotypes by the size of the smaller repertoire. Three approaches were used to assess repertoire richness: RTK rarefaction, the Chao1 estimator, and Recon v2.1 estimates of unobserved clonotypes. OLGA was used to compute generation probabilities for all TCRbeta clonotypes that the gDNA method yielded from several donors. TCRdb holds this immuneACCESS table with in-frame rearrangements only. Some clones are missing; in checked studies, unresolved V genes explain under half, and the rest has no known cause. V, J and clone size reflect that table, while D and trimming were determined from the DNA. Here the sample has about 650,000 clones; nearly 97% occur a single time. The ten largest account for 0.11% of the sample.

For this clone: Its antigen is still unknown. There are no base qualities to consult, and no much larger clone falls within one base.

The sample was naive CD8+ T cells sorted from blood. According to the study, the label for this sample's cell subset or site signals: CD45RA+CCR7+. This receptor was taken from a woman aged 25 to 45 in good health. Recombination linked TRBV29-1 to TRBJ2-5; the D gene is perhaps TRBD2, from 6 matching bases. The bases read TGCAGCGTTGAAGATGGGGGGATCCAAGAGACCCAGTACTTC. Translation gives CSVEDGGIQETQYF.